This T cell receptor (beta chain) emerged from a study of CXCR3-negative and CXCR3-positive naive CD8 T cells. The TRB cDNA libraries were prepared by 5' RACE with UMI labels. TCRdb re-called the 5' RACE reads; every CDR3 protein appears as one record, without DNA. Listed are roughly 100,000 distinct CDR3 sequences; 0.3% to 0.45% falls within the top ten. With respect to this clonotype: Its specificity is not known.

Naivety in CD8+ T cells corresponded to a CD45RO-CCR7+CD27+CD95- phenotype. From germline, CDR1 is MNHEY and CDR2 SVGEGT. CDR3 length: 14 amino acids. General study findings and limits: TRB CDR3s were more hydrophobic in CXCR3-positive than in CXCR3-negative naive cells.

The chain couples TRBV6-2 or TRBV6-3 to TRBJ1-1; as DNA is missing, the TRBD1 call by TCRdb cannot be tested. The receptor was derived from a human donor in good health. Some clones in this sample may be carry-over from other donors' samples. Sequenced sample: naive CXCR3+ CD8+ T cells from blood. Described subset: CD45RO-CCR7+CD27+CD95- naive CD8+ T cells expressing CXCR3 (TNR3+). CDR3 amino acids: CASSRPPGQTEAFF.